This passage covers 9 T cell receptor beta chains from one sample sequenced in a study of memory CD4+ T cells and cytomegalovirus serostatus. Using immunoSEQ multiplex PCR, the repertoire was profiled, and TCRdb retains in-frame clones only, with some absent. The table has some 44,000 clones, roughly 73% seen once; the top ten hold just over 0.6%. The sort gate was single viable CD3+CD4+CD8-CD45RO+ cells for memory CD4+ T cells. Sequencing was performed on memory CD4+ T cells from blood. Every receptor here comes from an adult in good health and CMV-seronegative.

About this clone: The sample carries other DNA sequences with the same CDR3. This rearrangement joins TRBV2 to TRBJ1-1, with D hard to call. This CDR3 has 10 amino acids. V gave up 8 bases and J gave up 5 bases, with 6 bases separating them. Germline V gene data show CDR1 as SNHLY and CDR2 as FYNNEI. The CDR3: CASRRTEAFF. In nucleotides, the CDR3 is TGTGCCAGCCGGAGGACTGAAGCTTTCTTT.

This rearrangement joins TRBV11-1 to TRBJ2-7; TRBD2 agrees at 7 bases. This CDR3 has 14 residues. Looked up from germline, CDR1 is SGHAT and CDR2 is FQDESV (reference sequence). Unmatched junction bases numbered 3, after V lost 2 bases and J lost 2 bases. This chain's CDR3 is CASSLLGGTYEQYF. The CDR3 DNA sequence: TGTGCCAGCAGCTTACTCGGGGGGACCTACGAGCAGTACTTC.

This rearrangement joins TRBV29-1 to TRBJ2-2; D could derive from TRBD1 or TRBD2 (5 bases each). The CDR3 is made up of 13 amino acids. The germline V and J ends were trimmed by 6 bases and 6 bases, with 14 bases remaining between them. CDR1 is SQVTM, CDR2 ANQGSEA, per germline. The CDR3 loop reads CSVEGPNSGELFF. The CDR3 DNA is TGCAGCGTAGAGGGACCTAACTCCGGGGAGCTGTTTTTT.

The rearrangement links TRBV9 to TRBJ1-2; D not certain. Germline CDR1 SGDLS, CDR2 YYNGEE. V dropped 0 bases and J dropped 5 bases, with 14 bases sitting between them. This CDR3 region has 15 residues. CDR3: CASSVAGESIYGYTF. For the CDR3, the DNA is TGTGCCAGCAGCGTAGCTGGGGAGTCGATTTATGGCTACACCTTC.

V is TRBV7-8 and J is TRBJ2-6; 10 bases match TRBD1. Germline lookup yields CDR1 SGHVS and CDR2 FQNEAQ. With 6 bases clipped from V and 1 base from J, the junction kept 3 bases outside the gene matches. The CDR3 has 16 amino acids. The CDR3 DNA follows: TGTGCCAGCAGGGGGACAGGGGCATCTGGGGCCAACGTCCTGACTTTC. It is translated as CASRGTGASGANVLTF.

This chain's CDR3 is CASSLSGATDTQYF. CDR3 bases: TGTGCCAGCAGCTTAAGCGGCGCCACAGATACGCAGTATTTT. The genes are TRBV7-2 and TRBJ2-3, with a weak D call TRBD2 (5 bases). Germline V gene data show CDR1 as SGHTA and CDR2 as FQGNSA. CDR3 length equals 14 residues. Trimming took off 2 bases at V and 2 bases at J, with 8 bases between the two ends.

The chain uses TRBV6-4 and TRBJ2-1; 9 bases are shared with TRBD1. Unmatched junction bases numbered 4, after V lost 1 base and J lost 6 bases. Per the germline V gene, CDR1 is MRHNA and CDR2 is SNTAGT. The CDR3 consists of 15 residues. DNA of the CDR3: TGTGCCAGCAGTGACTGGACAGGGGATGGCAATGAGCAGTTCTTC. Its protein product is CASSDWTGDGNEQFF.

Details on this clone: Within the sample, other DNA sequences also encode this same CDR3. The chain links TRBV27 to TRBJ1-4, with unresolved D. V dropped 4 bases and J dropped 2 bases, with 2 bases sitting between them. The CDR3 runs to 12 residues. Germline-derived CDR1 and CDR2 are MNHEY and SMNVEV (reference sequence). DNA of the CDR3: TGTGCCAGCAGTTCCACTAATGAAAAACTGTTTTTT. It specifies CASSSTNEKLFF.

The rearrangement joins TRBV11-1 to TRBJ1-6, with D perhaps matching TRBD1 (6 bases). Per the germline V gene, CDR1 is SGHAT and CDR2 is FQDESV (reference sequence). CDR3 size: 15 residues. The ends were cut back, 5 bases at V and 7 bases at J, with 15 bases in the middle. Here the CDR3 DNA reads TGTGCCAGCAGCCAAAGGGGGGGAAGGAATTCACCCCTCCACTTT. Amino acids: CASSQRGGRNSPLHF.